This passage covers 4 T cell receptor beta chains from one sample sequenced in a study of control samples from healthy donors and cancer patients. This table comes from immunoSEQ multiplex PCR, and its TCRdb copy is limited to in-frame clones, with some not included. Among fewer than 200,000 clones listed, 90% to 95% were seen once. The sample taken for sequencing was blood. Receptors were obtained from a man between 18 and 35 years old in good health.

Here the CDR3 reads CATSDGYMNTEAFF. CDR3 coding DNA: TGTGCCACCAGTGACGGCTATATGAACACTGAAGCTTTCTTT. The chain has TRBV24-1 and TRBJ1-1; D is uncertain. The germline V and J ends were trimmed by 4 bases and 0 bases, with 8 bases remaining between them. Germline V CDR1 and CDR2: KGHDR, SFDVKD. The CDR3 is 14 amino acids.

This chain links TRBV19 with TRBJ1-1; D gene unclear. V lost 4 bases, J lost 10 bases, and 13 bases lay in between. CDR3 length: 12 residues. CDR1 and CDR2 from the germline V gene are LNHDA and SQIVND (reference sequence). CDR3 amino acids: CASSSLGVSAFF. In DNA form, the CDR3 reads TGTGCCAGTAGTAGCCTTGGGGTGTCAGCTTTCTTT.

The CDR3 region has the DNA TGCGCCAGCAGCTTGGGACTAGCGAACACCGGGGAGCTGTTTTTT. It codes for CASSLGLANTGELFF. The chain joins TRBV5-1 to TRBJ2-2, with D perhaps matching TRBD2 (6 bases). Germline lookup yields CDR1 SGHRS and CDR2 YFSETQ. There are 15 residues in the CDR3. V was cut by 0 bases and J by 0 bases, with 6 bases left in between.

The gene calls are TRBV2 and TRBJ1-5; D unresolved. Germline V gene lookup returns CDR1 SNHLY and CDR2 FYNNEI. V lost 6 bases, J lost 0 bases, and 12 bases lay in between. There are 15 residues in the CDR3. The CDR3 DNA reads as TGTGCCAGCAGAGCCGGGAACCCTAGCAATCAGCCCCAGCATTTT. Protein: CASRAGNPSNQPQHF.